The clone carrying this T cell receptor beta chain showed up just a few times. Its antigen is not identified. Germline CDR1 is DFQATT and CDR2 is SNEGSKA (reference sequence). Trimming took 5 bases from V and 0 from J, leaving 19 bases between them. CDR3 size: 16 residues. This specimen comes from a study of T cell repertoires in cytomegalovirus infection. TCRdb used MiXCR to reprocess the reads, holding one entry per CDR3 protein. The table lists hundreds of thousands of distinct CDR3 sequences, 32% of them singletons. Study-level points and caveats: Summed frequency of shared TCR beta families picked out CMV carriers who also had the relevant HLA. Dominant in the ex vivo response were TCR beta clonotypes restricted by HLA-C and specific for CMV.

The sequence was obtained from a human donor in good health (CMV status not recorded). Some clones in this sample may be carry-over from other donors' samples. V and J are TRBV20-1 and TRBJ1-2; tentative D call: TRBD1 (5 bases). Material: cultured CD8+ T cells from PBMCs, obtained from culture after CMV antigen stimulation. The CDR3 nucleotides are TGCAGTGCTCAAGGGGAATTGACAGCTTCTAACTATGGCTACACCTTC. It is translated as CSAQGELTASNYGYTF.